These 5 T cell receptor beta chains were all obtained from the same sample, sequenced in a study of blood T cell repertoires in COVID-19. Clones were read by immunoSEQ multiplex PCR, and TCRdb kept only the in-frame ones, dropping some. This table holds more than 200,000 clones, approximately 83% found once. The sequencing input was peripheral blood. The receptor source for this set is an elderly man with acute or convalescent COVID-19.

The chain's CDR3 is CASSQGLAGQPQHF. CDR3 bases: TGTGCCAGCAGTCAGGGTCTCGCAGGGCAGCCCCAGCATTTT. This chain uses TRBV2 with TRBJ1-5; possible D gene TRBD1, 5 bases. The germline gives CDR1 SNHLY, CDR2 FYNNEI. The CDR3 extends over 14 amino acids. V shed 5 bases and J shed 7 bases, with 15 bases lying between them. The complete variable domain, with remaining parts taken from reference TRBV2 and TRBJ1-5, reads EPEVTQTPSHQVTQMGQEVILRCVPISNHLYFYWYRQILGQKVEFLVSFYNNEISEKSEIFDDQFSVERPDGSNFTLKIRSTKLEDSAMYFCASSQGLAGQPQHFGDGTRLSIL.

The CDR3 bases are TGTGCCAGCAGCTTGGAGGGGGCCCCAGAGACCCAGTACTTC. Its translation: CASSLEGAPETQYF. The rearrangement links TRBV5-4 to TRBJ2-5; 7 nucleotides line up with TRBD1. Looked up from germline, CDR1 is SGHNT and CDR2 is YYREEE (reference sequence). This CDR3 is built from 14 residues. J gave up 4 bases and V 0 bases, and 3 bases lay outside the gene matches.

This sequence joins TRBV6-5 and TRBJ1-2, with TRBD1 as a possible D gene (6 bases). Germline CDR1 reads MNHEY; CDR2 reads SVGAGI. The CDR3 loop spans 16 amino acids. V gave up 0 bases and J gave up 4 bases, with 15 bases separating them. The CDR3 loop reads CASSYSTAGAIYGYTF. The CDR3 nucleotides are TGTGCCAGCAGTTACTCGACGGCAGGGGCCATCTATGGCTACACCTTC.

The chain combines TRBV6-5 with TRBJ2-6; a possible D gene is TRBD1 (5 bases). The V and J ends lost 0 bases and 2 bases respectively, with 8 bases between them. This CDR3 region has 16 residues. Germline V gene lookup returns CDR1 MNHEY and CDR2 SVGAGI. The CDR3 nucleotides read TGTGCCAGCAGTTACTCTCAGGGTACTGGGGCCAACGTCCTGACTTTC. Its protein is CASSYSQGTGANVLTF.

The chain carries TRBV5-6 and TRBJ2-7, with D possibly being TRBD1 (6 bases). Germline CDR1 SGHDT, CDR2 YYEEEE. The CDR3 consists of 14 residues. V was clipped by 4 bases and J by 7 bases, with 18 bases between them. The CDR3 region is CASSLRQVVGEQYF. CDR3 nucleotides: TGTGCCAGCAGCCTCAGACAGGTCGTAGGGGAGCAGTACTTC. The complete variable domain, with remaining parts taken from reference TRBV5-6 and TRBJ2-7, reads DAGVTQSPTHLIKTRGQQVTLRCSPKSGHDTVSWYQQALGQGPQFIFQYYEEEERQRGNFPDRFSGHQFPNYSSELNVNALLLGDSALYLCASSLRQVVGEQYFGPGTRLTVT.